A selection of T cell receptor beta chains follows, all from one sample in a study of post-analysis software for immune sequencing data. TCRdb fed the PCR reads into MiXCR, producing one record per CDR3 protein. Of more than 500,000 distinct CDR3 sequences listed, approximately 31% are singletons. Material: blood. These TCRs come from a girl aged 2-17 years with multiple sclerosis. CDR3s include the opening cysteine and the closing phenylalanine or tryptophan. D genes are given only for firm matches. Only some rows state a clone size, as once, few, many or a class for expanded clones.

d_gene: -; abundance: -; v_gene: TRBV4-1; j_gene: TRBJ2-3; CDR3aa: CASSQVPTDTQYF; CDR3nt: TGCGCCAGCAGCCAAGTCCCGACAGATACGCAGTATTTT
d_gene: -; abundance: -; v_gene: TRBV2; j_gene: TRBJ2-3; CDR3aa: CASSDSSWRGSTDTQYF; CDR3nt: TGTGCCAGCTCGGACAGCAGTTGGAGGGGCAGCACAGATACGCAGTATTTT
d_gene: -; abundance: -; v_gene: TRBV2; j_gene: TRBJ1-5; CDR3aa: CASSAQDEQPQHF; CDR3nt: TGTGCCAGCAGTGCTCAGGACGAGCAGCCCCAGCATTTT
d_gene: TRBD1; abundance: -; v_gene: TRBV12-3/TRBV12-4; j_gene: TRBJ2-3; CDR3aa: CASSTGQAGHPQYF; CDR3nt: TGTGCCAGCAGTACCGGACAGGCTGGCCACCCGCAGTATTTT
d_gene: -; abundance: -; v_gene: TRBV5-1; j_gene: TRBJ1-3; CDR3aa: CASSGGRGFGNTIYF; CDR3nt: TGCGCCAGCAGCGGAGGCAGGGGTTTTGGAAACACCATATATTTT
d_gene: -; abundance: few; v_gene: TRBV20-1; j_gene: TRBJ2-3; CDR3aa: CSARDTSTDTQYF; CDR3nt: TGCAGTGCTCGGGACACCAGCACAGATACGCAGTATTTT
d_gene: -; abundance: once; v_gene: TRBV4-1; j_gene: TRBJ2-1; CDR3aa: CASSYPGAVRNNEQFF; CDR3nt: TGCGCCAGCAGCTACCCAGGGGCCGTTAGGAACAATGAGCAGTTCTTC
d_gene: TRBD1; abundance: -; v_gene: TRBV4-1; j_gene: TRBJ2-7; CDR3aa: CASSRTTGGGYEQYF; CDR3nt: TGCGCCAGCAGCCGAACGACAGGGGGAGGCTACGAGCAGTACTTC
d_gene: TRBD2; abundance: -; v_gene: TRBV9; j_gene: TRBJ2-1; CDR3aa: CASSVEWIAGGLGNEQFF; CDR3nt: TGTGCCAGCAGCGTAGAATGGATAGCGGGGGGCCTAGGGAATGAGCAGTTCTTC
d_gene: -; abundance: few; v_gene: TRBV6-6; j_gene: TRBJ2-1; CDR3aa: CASMSGQGGQNNEQFF; CDR3nt: TGTGCCAGCATGAGTGGGCAAGGGGGACAAAACAATGAGCAGTTCTTC
d_gene: TRBD1; abundance: -; v_gene: TRBV20-1; j_gene: TRBJ1-5; CDR3aa: CSARGATGVHQPQHF; CDR3nt: TGCAGTGCTAGGGGGGCGACAGGGGTTCATCAGCCCCAGCATTTT
d_gene: TRBD1; abundance: few; v_gene: TRBV5-1; j_gene: TRBJ2-7; CDR3aa: CASSLGDRGEQYF; CDR3nt: TGCGCCAGCAGCTTGGGGGACAGGGGCGAGCAGTACTTC
d_gene: -; abundance: -; v_gene: TRBV6-6; j_gene: TRBJ2-3; CDR3aa: CASGDRADTQYF; CDR3nt: TGTGCCAGCGGGGATCGAGCAGATACGCAGTATTTT
d_gene: TRBD2; abundance: -; v_gene: TRBV5-1; j_gene: TRBJ2-1; CDR3aa: CASSLPGLAGGPNEQFF; CDR3nt: TGCGCCAGCAGCTTGCCCGGTCTAGCGGGGGGGCCCAATGAGCAGTTCTTC
d_gene: -; abundance: -; v_gene: TRBV20-1; j_gene: TRBJ2-7; CDR3aa: CSARERVPSLPYEQYF; CDR3nt: TGCAGTGCTAGAGAAAGAGTACCGTCCCTACCGTACGAGCAGTACTTC
d_gene: -; abundance: -; v_gene: TRBV7-2; j_gene: TRBJ2-7; CDR3aa: CASSPPTRRLYEQYF; CDR3nt: TGTGCCAGCAGCCCCCCGACACGGAGACTCTACGAGCAGTACTTC
d_gene: -; abundance: few; v_gene: TRBV15; j_gene: TRBJ2-6; CDR3aa: CATSRDINSGANVLTF; CDR3nt: TGTGCCACCAGCAGAGACATAAACTCTGGGGCCAACGTCCTGACTTTC
d_gene: TRBD1; abundance: -; v_gene: TRBV29-1; j_gene: TRBJ1-1; CDR3aa: CSGQTGGPTEAFF; CDR3nt: TGCAGCGGCCAAACAGGGGGCCCCACTGAAGCTTTCTTT
d_gene: -; abundance: few; v_gene: TRBV14; j_gene: TRBJ1-2; CDR3aa: CASSQERTDFYGYTF; CDR3nt: TGTGCCAGCAGCCAAGAGAGGACAGACTTCTATGGCTACACCTTC
d_gene: TRBD2; abundance: few; v_gene: TRBV25-1; j_gene: TRBJ2-7; CDR3aa: CASSDLSSGSSYEQYF; CDR3nt: TGTGCCAGCAGTGACCTCTCTAGCGGAAGCTCCTACGAGCAGTACTTC
d_gene: -; abundance: -; v_gene: TRBV20-1; j_gene: TRBJ2-7; CDR3aa: CSARVNYEQYF; CDR3nt: TGCAGTGCTAGAGTCAACTACGAGCAGTACTTC
d_gene: TRBD1; abundance: -; v_gene: TRBV28; j_gene: TRBJ2-1; CDR3aa: CASSFPGGPSYNEQFF; CDR3nt: TGTGCCAGCAGTTTTCCAGGGGGCCCCTCCTACAATGAGCAGTTCTTC
d_gene: -; abundance: -; v_gene: TRBV28; j_gene: TRBJ2-6; CDR3aa: CASLRSSGANVLTF; CDR3nt: TGTGCCAGTCTACGGAGCTCTGGGGCCAACGTCCTGACTTTC
d_gene: -; abundance: -; v_gene: TRBV27; j_gene: TRBJ1-1; CDR3aa: CASSSLGDTEAFF; CDR3nt: TGTGCCAGCAGTTCCCTAGGGGACACTGAAGCTTTCTTT
d_gene: -; abundance: few; v_gene: TRBV7-9; j_gene: TRBJ1-1; CDR3aa: CASHYHFKTEAFF; CDR3nt: TGTGCCAGCCATTATCATTTCAAGACTGAAGCTTTCTTT
d_gene: -; abundance: few; v_gene: TRBV5-1; j_gene: TRBJ1-1; CDR3aa: CASSVTGGLTEAFF; CDR3nt: TGCGCCAGCAGCGTCACTGGCGGATTAACTGAAGCTTTCTTT
d_gene: -; abundance: few; v_gene: TRBV20-1; j_gene: TRBJ2-5; CDR3aa: CSVRAGYQETQYF; CDR3nt: TGCAGTGTCCGAGCGGGCTACCAAGAGACCCAGTACTTC
d_gene: -; abundance: few; v_gene: TRBV5-1; j_gene: TRBJ1-6; CDR3aa: CASSFAGADSPLHF; CDR3nt: TGCGCCAGCAGCTTTGCAGGGGCGGATTCACCCCTCCACTTT
d_gene: TRBD1; abundance: -; v_gene: TRBV20-1; j_gene: TRBJ1-6; CDR3aa: CSARYRGSSYNSPLHF; CDR3nt: TGCAGTGCTAGATACAGGGGGAGCTCCTATAATTCACCCCTCCACTTT
d_gene: TRBD2; abundance: -; v_gene: TRBV20-1; j_gene: TRBJ2-4; CDR3aa: CSAREGGQYF; CDR3nt: TGCAGTGCTAGAGAGGGGGGGCAGTACTTC
d_gene: TRBD1; abundance: few; v_gene: TRBV10-3; j_gene: TRBJ2-7; CDR3aa: CAISNLQGTYEQYF; CDR3nt: TGTGCCATCAGCAACTTACAGGGGACCTACGAGCAGTACTTC
d_gene: -; abundance: few; v_gene: TRBV28; j_gene: TRBJ2-1; CDR3aa: CASSLPTTDNEQFF; CDR3nt: TGTGCCAGCAGTTTGCCGACCACCGACAATGAGCAGTTCTTC
d_gene: -; abundance: -; v_gene: TRBV25-1; j_gene: TRBJ2-7; CDR3aa: CASSGRRLGGREQYF; CDR3nt: TGTGCCAGCAGTGGCCGGCGACTAGGGGGAAGAGAGCAGTACTTC
d_gene: -; abundance: -; v_gene: TRBV7-9; j_gene: TRBJ2-3; CDR3aa: CASSLQGVPDTQYF; CDR3nt: TGTGCCAGCAGCTTACAGGGAGTCCCAGATACGCAGTATTTT
d_gene: -; abundance: -; v_gene: TRBV12-3/TRBV12-4; j_gene: TRBJ1-1; CDR3aa: CASSDLVENTEAFF; CDR3nt: TGTGCCAGCAGCGACCTTGTTGAGAACACTGAAGCTTTCTTT
d_gene: TRBD2; abundance: -; v_gene: TRBV6-5; j_gene: TRBJ2-7; CDR3aa: CASSYSPSGTYGQYF; CDR3nt: TGTGCCAGCAGTTACTCGCCTAGCGGGACCTACGGGCAGTACTTC
d_gene: -; abundance: -; v_gene: TRBV2; j_gene: TRBJ1-4; CDR3aa: CASSDRNYATNEKLFF; CDR3nt: TGTGCCAGCAGCGACAGGAATTATGCAACTAATGAAAAACTGTTTTTT
d_gene: TRBD2; abundance: few; v_gene: TRBV29-1; j_gene: TRBJ2-3; CDR3aa: CSVEGSLAGAASTDTQYF; CDR3nt: TGCAGCGTTGAAGGCTCGCTAGCGGGGGCCGCTAGCACAGATACGCAGTATTTT
d_gene: TRBD2; abundance: few; v_gene: TRBV11-1; j_gene: TRBJ2-1; CDR3aa: CASSSAGYEQFF; CDR3nt: TGTGCCAGCAGTTCAGCGGGATATGAGCAGTTCTTC
d_gene: -; abundance: few; v_gene: TRBV24-1; j_gene: TRBJ2-5; CDR3aa: CATSPAAGRETQYF; CDR3nt: TGTGCCACCAGTCCAGCGGCAGGGAGGGAGACCCAGTACTTC
d_gene: -; abundance: -; v_gene: TRBV6-5; j_gene: TRBJ2-5; CDR3aa: CASNEGLPRQETQYF; CDR3nt: TGTGCCAGCAATGAAGGACTTCCGCGCCAAGAGACCCAGTACTTC
d_gene: TRBD1; abundance: many; v_gene: TRBV6-5; j_gene: TRBJ2-5; CDR3aa: CASSYMDRGRETQYF; CDR3nt: TGTGCCAGCAGTTATATGGACAGGGGTCGAGAGACCCAGTACTTC
d_gene: TRBD2; abundance: -; v_gene: TRBV9; j_gene: TRBJ2-1; CDR3aa: CASSARGGTEQFF; CDR3nt: TGTGCCAGCAGCGCCCGGGGGGGCACTGAGCAGTTCTTC
d_gene: -; abundance: few; v_gene: TRBV6-1; j_gene: TRBJ2-7; CDR3aa: CASSEARGGSYEQYF; CDR3nt: TGTGCCAGCAGTGAAGCGAGAGGGGGCTCCTACGAGCAGTACTTC
d_gene: -; abundance: -; v_gene: TRBV7-2; j_gene: TRBJ1-5; CDR3aa: CASSLASQNNQPQHF; CDR3nt: TGTGCCAGCAGCTTAGCGTCGCAGAATAATCAGCCCCAGCATTTT